Described below is a single TCR beta chain sequence and its context. Its cognate antigen is unknown. This record belongs to a study of identical twins. CDR1 SGHRS and CDR2 YFSETQ come from the germline V gene. The trim removed 7 bases at V and 5 bases at J, leaving 15 bases unmatched. This CDR3 spans 17 amino acids. TCRdb independently ran MiXCR on the 5' RACE reads; one entry per CDR3 protein. The sample lists 700,000 to 950,000 distinct CDR3 sequences, 9% to 15% occurring once. Regarding the study as a whole: Conclusions were drawn cross-sectionally by statistical analysis, without following the same donors. Reduced insertions were recorded for abundant cord blood beta clonotypes, with no such pattern in memory repertoires.

These records were also assigned to another study, of yellow fever vaccine responses in identical twins.

The chain links TRBV5-1 to TRBJ2-5; 12 bases match TRBD2. The clonotype was recovered from a woman aged 18-29 years in good health. Material: PBMCs. CDR3 DNA: TGCGCCAGCGCCCGGACGGAAACTAGCGGGAGGTGGGAGACCCAGTACTTC. This sequence encodes CASARTETSGRWETQYF.